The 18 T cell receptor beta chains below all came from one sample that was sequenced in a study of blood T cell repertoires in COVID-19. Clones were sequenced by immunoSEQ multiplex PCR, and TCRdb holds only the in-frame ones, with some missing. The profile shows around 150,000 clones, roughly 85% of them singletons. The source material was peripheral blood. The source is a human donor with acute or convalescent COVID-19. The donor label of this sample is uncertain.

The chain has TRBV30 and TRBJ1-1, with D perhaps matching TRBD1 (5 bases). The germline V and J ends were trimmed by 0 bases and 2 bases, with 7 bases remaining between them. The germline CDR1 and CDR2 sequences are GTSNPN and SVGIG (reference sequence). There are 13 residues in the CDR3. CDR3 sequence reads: CAWSVTANTEAFF. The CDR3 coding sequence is TGTGCCTGGAGTGTGACAGCCAACACTGAAGCTTTCTTT.

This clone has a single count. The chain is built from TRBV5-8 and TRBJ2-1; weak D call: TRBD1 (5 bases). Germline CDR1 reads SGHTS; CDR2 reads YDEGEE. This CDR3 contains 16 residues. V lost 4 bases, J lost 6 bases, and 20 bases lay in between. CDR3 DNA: TGTGCCAGCAGCCCATGGGGCAAGGGTGGACGCAATGAGCAGTTCTTC. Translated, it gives CASSPWGKGGRNEQFF. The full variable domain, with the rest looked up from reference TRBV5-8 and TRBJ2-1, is EAGVTQSPTHLIKTRGQQATLRCSPISGHTSVYWYQQALGLGLQFLLWYDEGEERNRGNFPPRFSGRQFPNYSSELNVNALELEDSALYLCASSPWGKGGRNEQFFGPGTRLTVL.

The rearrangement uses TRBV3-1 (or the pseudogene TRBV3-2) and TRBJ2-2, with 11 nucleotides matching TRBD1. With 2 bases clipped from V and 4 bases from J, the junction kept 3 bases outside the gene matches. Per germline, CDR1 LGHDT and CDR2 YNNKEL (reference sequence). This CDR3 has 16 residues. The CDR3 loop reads CASSQPDRGPTGELFF. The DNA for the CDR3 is TGTGCCAGCAGCCAACCGGACAGGGGGCCCACCGGGGAGCTGTTTTTT.

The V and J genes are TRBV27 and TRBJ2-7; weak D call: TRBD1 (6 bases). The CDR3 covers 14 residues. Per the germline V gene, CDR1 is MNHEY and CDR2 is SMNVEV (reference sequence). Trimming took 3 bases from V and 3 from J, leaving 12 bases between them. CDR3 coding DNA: TGTGCCAGCAGTTTCACAGGGTGGGGCTACGAGCAGTACTTC. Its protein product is CASSFTGWGYEQYF.

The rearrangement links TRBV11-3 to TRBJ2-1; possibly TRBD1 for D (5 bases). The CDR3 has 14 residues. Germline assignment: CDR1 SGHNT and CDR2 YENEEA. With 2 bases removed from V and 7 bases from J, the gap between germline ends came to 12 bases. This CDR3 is CASSLRGLWNEQFF. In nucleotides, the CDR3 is TGTGCCAGCAGCTTAAGGGGTTTGTGGAATGAGCAGTTCTTC. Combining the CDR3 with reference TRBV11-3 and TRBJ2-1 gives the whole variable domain EAGVVQSPRYKIIEKKQPVAFWCNPISGHNTLYWYLQNLGQGPELLIRYENEEAVDDSQLPKDRFSAERLKGVDSTLKIQPAELGDSAVYLCASSLRGLWNEQFFGPGTRLTVL.

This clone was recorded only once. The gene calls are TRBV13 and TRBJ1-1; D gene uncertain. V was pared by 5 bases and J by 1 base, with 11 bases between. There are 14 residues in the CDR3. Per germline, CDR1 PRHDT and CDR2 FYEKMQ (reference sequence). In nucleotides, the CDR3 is TGTGCCAGCAGCCCCCGACAAGGGAACACTGAAGCTTTCTTT. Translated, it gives CASSPRQGNTEAFF.

The CDR3 loop reads CASSDPLAGGLNEQFF. The CDR3 coding sequence is TGCGCCAGCAGTGATCCCTTAGCGGGGGGGCTTAATGAGCAGTTCTTC. This rearrangement joins TRBV10-2 to TRBJ2-1; the match to TRBD2 covers 11 bases. Germline CDR1 is WSHSY and CDR2 is SAAADI. Unmatched junction bases numbered 8, after V lost 3 bases and J lost 7 bases. The CDR3 covers 16 residues.

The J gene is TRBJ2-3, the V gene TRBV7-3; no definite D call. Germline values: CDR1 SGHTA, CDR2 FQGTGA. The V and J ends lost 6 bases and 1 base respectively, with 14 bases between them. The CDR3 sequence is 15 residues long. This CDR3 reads CASSESSIGTDTQYF. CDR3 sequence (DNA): TGTGCCAGCAGTGAGAGTTCGATTGGCACAGATACGCAGTATTTT.

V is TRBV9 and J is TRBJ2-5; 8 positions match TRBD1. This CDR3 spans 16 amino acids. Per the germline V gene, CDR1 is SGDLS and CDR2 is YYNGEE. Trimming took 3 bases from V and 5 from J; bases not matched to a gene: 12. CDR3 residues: CASSAGQGRGRETQYF. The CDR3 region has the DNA TGTGCCAGCAGCGCCGGACAGGGAAGGGGTCGGGAGACCCAGTACTTC.

DNA of the CDR3: TGTGCCAGCAGCTTAGGGGGCATGAATAATTCACCCCTCCACTTT. It is translated as CASSLGGMNNSPLHF. The chain couples TRBV7-9 to TRBJ1-6; the D gene is possibly TRBD1 (5 bases). The CDR3 contains 15 residues. Germline V CDR1 and CDR2: SEHNR, FQNEAQ (reference sequence). Trimming took 1 base from V and 5 from J, leaving 9 bases between them. The full variable domain, its missing parts supplied by reference TRBV7-9 and TRBJ1-6, is DTGVSQNPRHKITKRGQNVTFRCDPISEHNRLYWYRQTLGQGPEFLTYFQNEAQLEKSRLLSDRFSAERPKGSFSTLEIQRTEQGDSAMYLCASSLGGMNNSPLHFGNGTRLTVT.

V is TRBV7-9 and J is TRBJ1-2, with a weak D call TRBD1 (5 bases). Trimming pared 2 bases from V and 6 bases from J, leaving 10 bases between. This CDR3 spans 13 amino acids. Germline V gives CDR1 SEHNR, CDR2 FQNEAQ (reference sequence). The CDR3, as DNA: TGTGCCAGCAGCTTACAGGGTAGGGATGGCTACACCTTC. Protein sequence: CASSLQGRDGYTF.

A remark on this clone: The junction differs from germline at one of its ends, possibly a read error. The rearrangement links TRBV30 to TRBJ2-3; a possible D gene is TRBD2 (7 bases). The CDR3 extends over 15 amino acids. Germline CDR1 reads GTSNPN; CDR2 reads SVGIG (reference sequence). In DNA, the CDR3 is TGTGCCGGGAGGGGGAGGGGGGGCGGCACAGATACGCAGTATTTT. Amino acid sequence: CAGRGRGGGTDTQYF.

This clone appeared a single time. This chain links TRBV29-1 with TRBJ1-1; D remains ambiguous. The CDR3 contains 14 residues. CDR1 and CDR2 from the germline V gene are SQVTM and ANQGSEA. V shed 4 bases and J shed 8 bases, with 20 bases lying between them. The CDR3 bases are TGCAGCGTTGTAGATATCCAGTATCAACTAGAAGCTTTCTTT. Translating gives CSVVDIQYQLEAFF.

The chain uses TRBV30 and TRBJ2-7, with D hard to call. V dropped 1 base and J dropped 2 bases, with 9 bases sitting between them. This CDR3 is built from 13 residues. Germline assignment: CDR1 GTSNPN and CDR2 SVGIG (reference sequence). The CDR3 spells CAWSGDKTYEQYF. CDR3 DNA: TGTGCCTGGAGTGGCGACAAGACCTACGAGCAGTACTTC.

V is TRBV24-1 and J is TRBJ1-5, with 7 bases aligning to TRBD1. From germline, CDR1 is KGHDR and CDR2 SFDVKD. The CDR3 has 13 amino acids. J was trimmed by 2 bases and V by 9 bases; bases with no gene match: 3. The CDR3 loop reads CATSDRGNQPQHF. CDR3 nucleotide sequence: TGTGCCACCTCAGACAGGGGCAATCAGCCCCAGCATTTT.

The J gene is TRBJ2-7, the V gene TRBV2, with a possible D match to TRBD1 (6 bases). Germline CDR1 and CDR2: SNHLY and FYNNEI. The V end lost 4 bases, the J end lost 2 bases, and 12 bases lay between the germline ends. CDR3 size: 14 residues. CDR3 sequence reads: CASSAEQGAYEQYF. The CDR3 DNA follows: TGTGCCAGCAGTGCCGAACAGGGAGCCTACGAGCAGTACTTC. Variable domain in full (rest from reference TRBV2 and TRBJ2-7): EPEVTQTPSHQVTQMGQEVILRCVPISNHLYFYWYRQILGQKVEFLVSFYNNEISEKSEIFDDQFSVERPDGSNFTLKIRSTKLEDSAMYFCASSAEQGAYEQYFGPGTRLTVT.

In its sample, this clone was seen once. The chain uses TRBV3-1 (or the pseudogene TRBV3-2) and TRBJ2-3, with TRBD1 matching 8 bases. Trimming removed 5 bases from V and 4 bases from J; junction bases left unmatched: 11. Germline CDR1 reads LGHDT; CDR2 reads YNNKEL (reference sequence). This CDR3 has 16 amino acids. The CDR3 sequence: CASSYWTGSVADTQYF. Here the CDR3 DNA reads TGTGCCAGCAGCTACTGGACAGGGTCCGTGGCAGATACGCAGTATTTT.

The CDR3 DNA follows: TGTGCCAGCTCTAACGGGGGGCATCGTCTGAACACTGAAGCTTTCTTT. Residues: CASSNGGHRLNTEAFF. The V and J genes are TRBV27 and TRBJ1-1; weak D call: TRBD1 (6 bases). The ends were cut back, 8 bases at V and 0 bases at J, with 19 bases in the middle. CDR1 and CDR2 (germline): MNHEY, SMNVEV (reference sequence). The CDR3 extends over 16 amino acids.